A single sample gave rise to the 4 T cell receptor beta chains below, sequenced in a study of blood T cell repertoires in COVID-19 (dated by TCRdb to the early 2020s). To prepare the library, the immunoSEQ multiplex PCR assay was applied. What TCRdb holds here is the immuneACCESS table cut down to in-frame rearrangements. Part of the clones is not present; checked against another copy, under half of the missing clones reflect an unresolved V gene, and the others are unexplained. This sample comprises about 150,000 clones, approximately 92% of them detected only once. Together, the top ten hold under 15% of the sample. The sequenced sample was peripheral blood. The receptors were sampled from a man aged 18 to 30 with COVID-19, enrolled during active disease.

The rearrangement joins TRBV10-3 to TRBJ1-1; TRBD1 matches at 12 bases. The CDR3 is made up of 16 amino acids. Trimming cost V 6 bases and J 10 bases; bases outside gene matches: 15. Germline V gene lookup returns CDR1 ENHRY and CDR2 SYGVKD. CDR3 coding DNA: TGTGCCATCAGGGAAGTCGGGACAGGGGGCCGGAGGGGAGCTTTCTTT. Translated: CAIREVGTGGRRGAFF.

V gene TRBV5-4 combines with J gene TRBJ2-1; possibly TRBD2 for D (5 bases). V was cut by 4 bases and J by 5 bases, with 16 bases left in between. Germline loops: CDR1 SGHNT, CDR2 YYREEE (reference sequence). The CDR3 runs 15 residues. CDR3 coding DNA: TGTGCCAGCAGCCTCGCAAGAGGGCGGGACAATGAGCAGTTCTTC. Its translation is CASSLARGRDNEQFF.

This rearrangement joins TRBV6-6 to TRBJ2-5; D unresolved. V was pared by 5 bases and J by 5 bases, with 9 bases between. From germline, CDR1 is MNHNY and CDR2 SVGAGI (reference sequence). The CDR3 runs to 12 residues. CDR3 DNA: TGTGCCAGCAGTCTGCGTGTGGAGACCCAGTACTTC. As protein: CASSLRVETQYF.

In this sample, this clone turned up once. This chain uses TRBV28 with TRBJ2-7; D perhaps matches TRBD2 (7 bases). V lost 5 bases and J 4 bases, leaving 18 bases between the germline ends. CDR1 is MDHEN and CDR2 is SYDVKM in the germline V gene. This CDR3 contains 15 residues. CDR3 DNA: TGTGCCAGCAGTCCTGTAGAGGGGGGGATGTACGAGCAGTACTTC. Translated: CASSPVEGGMYEQYF.